This TCR beta chain was identified in a study of blood T cell repertoires in COVID-19. Study-wide background: Acute-phase and convalescent COVID-19 samples originated in the United States, Italy and Spain. T cells, B-cell-depleted T cells, or PBMCs supplied cDNA or gDNA.

In the original workflow: Estimates of nucleated cell counts were drawn from the amplification of reference gene primers. Measured with immunoSEQ multiplex PCR; TCRdb has only the in-frame clones, and not every one. That table gives V, J and clone size, and the DNA gave D and trimming. The table lists about 210,000 clones, about nine tenths of them singletons. Concerning this clone: The same CDR3 can be traced to other DNA sequences in this sample.

The CDR3 has 15 residues. V lost 0 bases and J lost 4, with 11 bases in between. In germline, CDR1 is SGDLS, CDR2 YYNGEE. This TCR came from a man between 65 and 79 years old with acute or convalescent COVID-19. The sample comprised peripheral blood. J is TRBJ2-1 and V is TRBV9, with a weak D call TRBD1 (7 bases). The CDR3 DNA sequence: TGTGCCAGCAGCGTAGGGTCAGGGGGGTACAATGAGCAGTTCTTC. This translates into CASSVGSGGYNEQFF.